A single TCR beta chain is shown here with its context. Its target is unknown. The record originates from a study of cytomegalovirus exposure and HLA in healthy donors. Assay: immunoSEQ multiplex PCR; the TCRdb copy retains only in-frame clones and omits some. The sample records about 160,000 clones, over 85% being singletons. Whole-study findings and limits: There were some public TCRs occurring in many donors, but most TCR sequences were rare. TCR beta chains numbering some 160 were designated cytomegalovirus-associated. In vitro assays verified that a few CMV-associated chains recognized CMV antigens specifically.

This CDR3 is built from 16 residues. The trim removed 3 bases at V and 3 bases at J, leaving 8 bases unmatched. Per the germline V gene, CDR1 is SGHKS and CDR2 is YYEKEE (reference sequence). The gene calls are TRBV5-5 and TRBJ1-4, with 7 bases fitting TRBD1. The receptor was isolated from a man between 18 and 29 years old in good health and CMV-seropositive. Source material: PBMCs. The CDR3 nucleotides read TGTGCCAGCAGCTCTATCGACAGGGAGCCTAATGAAAAACTGTTTTTT. Amino acids: CASSSIDREPNEKLFF. The complete variable domain, with remaining parts taken from reference TRBV5-5 and TRBJ1-4, reads DAGVTQSPTHLIKTRGQQVTLRCSPISGHKSVSWYQQVLGQGPQFIFQYYEKEERGRGNFPDRFSARQFPNYSSELNVNALLLGDSALYLCASSSIDREPNEKLFFGSGTQLSVL.